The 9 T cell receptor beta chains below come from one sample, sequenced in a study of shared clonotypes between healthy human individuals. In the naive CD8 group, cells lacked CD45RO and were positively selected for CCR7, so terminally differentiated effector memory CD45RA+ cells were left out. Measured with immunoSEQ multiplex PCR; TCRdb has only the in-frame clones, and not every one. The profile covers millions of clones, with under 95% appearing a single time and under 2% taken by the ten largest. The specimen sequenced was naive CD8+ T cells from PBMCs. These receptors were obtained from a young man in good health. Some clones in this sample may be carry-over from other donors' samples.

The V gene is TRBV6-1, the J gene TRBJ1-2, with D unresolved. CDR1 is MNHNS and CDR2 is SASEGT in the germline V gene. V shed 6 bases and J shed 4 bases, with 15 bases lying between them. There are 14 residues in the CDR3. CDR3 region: CASSRVSVVYGYTF. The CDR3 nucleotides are TGTGCCAGCAGCCGGGTCTCTGTAGTCTATGGCTACACCTTC.

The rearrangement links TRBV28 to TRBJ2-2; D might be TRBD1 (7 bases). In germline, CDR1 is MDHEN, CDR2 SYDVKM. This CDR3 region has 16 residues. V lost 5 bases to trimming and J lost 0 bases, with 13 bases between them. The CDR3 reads CASSTTGEANTGELFF. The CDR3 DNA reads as TGTGCCAGCAGTACTACAGGGGAGGCGAACACCGGGGAGCTGTTTTTT.

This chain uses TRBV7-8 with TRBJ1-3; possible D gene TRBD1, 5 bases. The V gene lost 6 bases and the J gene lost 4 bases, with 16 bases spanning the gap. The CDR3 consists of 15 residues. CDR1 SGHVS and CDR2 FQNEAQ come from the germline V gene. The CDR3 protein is CASSSDRSRGNTIYF. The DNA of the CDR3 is TGTGCCAGCAGTTCCGACAGATCTAGGGGAAACACCATATATTTT.

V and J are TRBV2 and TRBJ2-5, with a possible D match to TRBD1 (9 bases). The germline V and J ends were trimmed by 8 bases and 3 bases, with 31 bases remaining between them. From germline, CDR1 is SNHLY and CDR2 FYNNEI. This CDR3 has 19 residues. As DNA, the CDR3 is TGTGCCAGCGTGGGGGGGACAGGGAGTGAGCGGGAGTGGGAAGAGACCCAGTACTTC. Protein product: CASVGGTGSEREWEETQYF.

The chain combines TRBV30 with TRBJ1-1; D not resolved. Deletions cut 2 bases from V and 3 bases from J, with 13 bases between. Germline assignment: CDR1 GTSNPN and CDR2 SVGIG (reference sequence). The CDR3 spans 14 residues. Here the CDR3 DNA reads TGTGCCTGGAGTCTGGCAATTACGGACACTGAAGCTTTCTTT. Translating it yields CAWSLAITDTEAFF. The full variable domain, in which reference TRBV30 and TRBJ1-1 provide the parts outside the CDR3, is SQTIHQWPATLVQPVGSPLSLECTVEGTSNPNLYWYRQAAGRGLQLLFYSVGIGQISSEVPQNLSASRPQDRQFILSSKKLLLSDSGFYLCAWSLAITDTEAFFGQGTRLTVV.

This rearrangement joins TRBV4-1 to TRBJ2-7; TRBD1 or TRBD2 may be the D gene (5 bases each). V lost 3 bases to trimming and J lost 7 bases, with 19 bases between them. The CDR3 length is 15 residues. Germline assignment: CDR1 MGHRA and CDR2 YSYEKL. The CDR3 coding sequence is TGCGCCAGCAGCCAGAGGGGTGGCTCCCTTTTTGAGCAGTACTTC. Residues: CASSQRGGSLFEQYF.

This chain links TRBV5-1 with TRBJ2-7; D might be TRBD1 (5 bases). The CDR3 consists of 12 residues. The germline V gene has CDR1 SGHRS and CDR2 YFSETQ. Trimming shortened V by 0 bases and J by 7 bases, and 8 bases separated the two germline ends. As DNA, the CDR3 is TGCGCCAGCAGCTTGGAGGGGCGGGAGCAGTACTTC. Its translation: CASSLEGREQYF. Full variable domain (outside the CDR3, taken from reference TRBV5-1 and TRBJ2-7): KAGVTQTPRYLIKTRGQQVTLSCSPISGHRSVSWYQQTPGQGLQFLFEYFSETQRNKGNFPGRFSGRQFSNSRSEMNVSTLELGDSALYLCASSLEGREQYFGPGTRLTVT.

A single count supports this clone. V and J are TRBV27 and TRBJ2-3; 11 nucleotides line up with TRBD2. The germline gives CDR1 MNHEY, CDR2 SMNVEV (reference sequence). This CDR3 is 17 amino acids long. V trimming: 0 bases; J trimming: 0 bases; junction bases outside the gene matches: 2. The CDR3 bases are TGTGCCAGCAGTTTATCGGGACTAGCGGTTAGCACAGATACGCAGTATTTT. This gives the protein CASSLSGLAVSTDTQYF.

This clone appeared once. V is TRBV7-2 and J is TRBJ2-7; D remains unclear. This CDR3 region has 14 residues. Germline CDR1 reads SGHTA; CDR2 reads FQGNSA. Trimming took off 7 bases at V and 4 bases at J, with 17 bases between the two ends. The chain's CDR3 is CASTSPGRGYEQYF. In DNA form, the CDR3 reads TGTGCCAGCACCTCGCCGGGCCGAGGATACGAGCAGTACTTC.